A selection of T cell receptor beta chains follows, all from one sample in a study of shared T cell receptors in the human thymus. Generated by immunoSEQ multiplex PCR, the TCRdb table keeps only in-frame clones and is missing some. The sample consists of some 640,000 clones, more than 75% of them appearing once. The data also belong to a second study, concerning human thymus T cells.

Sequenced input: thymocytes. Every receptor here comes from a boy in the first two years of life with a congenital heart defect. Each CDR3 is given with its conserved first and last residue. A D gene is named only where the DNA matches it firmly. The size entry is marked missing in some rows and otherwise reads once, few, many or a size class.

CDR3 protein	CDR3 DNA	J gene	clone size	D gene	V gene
CASSPGDRAYTGELFF	TGTGCCAGCTCACCCGGGGACAGGGCCTACACCGGGGAGCTGTTTTTT	TRBJ2-2	.	TRBD1	TRBV18
CASSPTTAGSNQPQHF	TGTGCCAGCAGTCCTACTACAGCGGGGAGCAATCAGCCCCAGCATTTT	TRBJ1-5	.	.	TRBV28
CASSPGWDLAKNIQYF	TGCGCCAGCAGCCCAGGGTGGGATCTAGCCAAAAACATTCAGTACTTC	TRBJ2-4	few	.	TRBV4-3
CASSFRDRENLNTEAFF	TGCGCCAGCAGCTTCCGGGACAGGGAGAATTTGAACACTGAAGCTTTCTTT	TRBJ1-1	once	TRBD1	TRBV5-1
CASSFPGGLRSTNYGYTF	TGTGCCAGCAGTTTCCCAGGGGGCCTTCGATCAACCAACTATGGCTACACCTTC	TRBJ1-2	.	TRBD1	TRBV28
CASTILGVGFLNAYEQYF	TGTGCCAGCACTATCCTAGGGGTTGGGTTCCTGAATGCCTACGAGCAGTACTTC	TRBJ2-7	.	.	TRBV11-2
CASSIGQPRVYEQYF	TGTGCCAGTAGTATAGGACAGCCGAGAGTTTACGAGCAGTACTTC	TRBJ2-7	.	.	TRBV19
CASTRTSSNEQFF	TGTGCCAGCACTCGGACTAGCAGCAATGAGCAGTTCTTC	TRBJ2-1	.	TRBD2	TRBV25-1
CASSQDLIGTSGGAAINEQFF	TGCGCCAGCAGCCAAGATTTGATTGGGACTAGCGGGGGGGCAGCTATCAATGAGCAGTTCTTC	TRBJ2-1	once	TRBD2	TRBV4-1
CASSQVSPSGGPLSEQYF	TGTGCCAGCAGCCAAGTATCCCCTAGCGGGGGACCGCTGAGCGAGCAGTACTTC	TRBJ2-7	once	TRBD2	TRBV14
CASSVDQSLKFGGYPF	TGTGCCAGCAGCGTAGACCAGAGTCTTAAGTTTGGGGGCTACCCCTTC	TRBJ1-2	.	.	TRBV9
CASRGGTSGTYEQYF	TGTGCCAGCAGGGGCGGGACTAGCGGGACCTACGAGCAGTACTTC	TRBJ2-7	.	TRBD2	TRBV25-1
CASSANKTVVNYEQYF	TGTGCCAGCAGCGCAAATAAGACAGTGGTAAACTACGAGCAGTACTTC	TRBJ2-7	.	.	TRBV5-6
CASSGLNRPRGANVLTF	TGTGCCAGCAGTGGGCTCAATAGGCCCCGTGGGGCCAACGTCCTGACTTTC	TRBJ2-6	.	.	TRBV27
CASSLSTVGQNQETQYF	TGTGCCAGCAGTTTAAGTACCGTGGGACAAAACCAAGAGACCCAGTACTTC	TRBJ2-5	.	.	TRBV28
CASSSCQGNGYTF	TGTGCCAGCAGTTCCTGTCAGGGGAATGGCTACACCTTC	TRBJ1-2	.	.	TRBV7-9
CASSSLTGTGYTQPQHF	TGTGCCAGCAGTTCCTTAACCGGGACAGGGTACACTCAGCCCCAGCATTTT	TRBJ1-5	.	TRBD1	TRBV28
CASSPSPLSGGTDTQYF	TGTGCCAGCAGCCCTAGTCCTCTTAGCGGGGGCACAGATACGCAGTATTTT	TRBJ2-3	.	TRBD2	TRBV28
CASSQQGGVRVGAYGYTF	TGTGCCAGCAGTCAACAGGGGGGAGTACGGGTCGGAGCCTATGGCTACACCTTC	TRBJ1-2	.	TRBD1	TRBV28
CASSYTPETSAIQETQYF	TGTGCCAGCAGCTACACCCCGGAGACTAGCGCAATCCAAGAGACCCAGTACTTC	TRBJ2-5	.	TRBD2	TRBV7-9
CASSLRDNTNEQYF	TGTGCCAGCAGTCTCCGGGACAATACAAACGAGCAGTACTTC	TRBJ2-7	.	.	TRBV27
CASSNPLRETEAFF	TGTGCCAGCAGCAATCCTTTGAGGGAAACTGAAGCTTTCTTT	TRBJ1-1	.	.	TRBV28
CASSHLEGGWNEQFF	TGCGCCAGCAGCCACCTCGAGGGGGGGTGGAATGAGCAGTTCTTC	TRBJ2-1	.	.	TRBV4-1
CASSLGLAYEQYF	TGTGCCAGCAGTTTGGGGCTAGCCTACGAGCAGTACTTC	TRBJ2-7	.	.	TRBV27
CASSDWRLYSYEQYF	TGCGCCAGCAGTGATTGGAGGTTGTACTCCTACGAGCAGTACTTC	TRBJ2-7	.	.	TRBV10-2
CASSAPLGVGTASISGANVLTF	TGTGCCAGCAGCGCGCCATTGGGGGTGGGGACAGCTAGTATCTCTGGGGCCAACGTCCTGACTTTC	TRBJ2-6	.	TRBD1	TRBV9
CASSPPRDRGSYEQYF	TGTGCCAGCAGTCCCCCACGGGACAGGGGCTCCTACGAGCAGTACTTC	TRBJ2-7	.	TRBD1	TRBV6-6
CASSRQGDEAFF	TGTGCCAGTAGTCGTCAGGGGGATGAAGCTTTCTTT	TRBJ1-1	.	TRBD1	TRBV19
CASSLTPSTGPNTEAFF	TGTGCCAGCAGCTTAACCCCCTCTACAGGCCCGAACACTGAAGCTTTCTTT	TRBJ1-1	.	.	TRBV11-2
CASRPTGSSYEQYF	TGTGCCAGCAGACCGACGGGGAGCTCCTACGAGCAGTACTTC	TRBJ2-7	.	.	TRBV6-5